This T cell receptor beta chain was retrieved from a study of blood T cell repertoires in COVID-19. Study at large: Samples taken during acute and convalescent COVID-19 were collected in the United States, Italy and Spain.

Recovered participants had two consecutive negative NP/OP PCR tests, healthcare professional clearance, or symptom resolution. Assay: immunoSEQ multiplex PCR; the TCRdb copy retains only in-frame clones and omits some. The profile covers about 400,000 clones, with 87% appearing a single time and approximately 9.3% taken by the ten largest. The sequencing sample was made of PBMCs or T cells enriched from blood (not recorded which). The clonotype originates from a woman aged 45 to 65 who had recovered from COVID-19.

The CDR3 loop reads CASSYSGGNSPLHF. CDR3 bases: TGTGCCAGCAGTTACTCAGGGGGTAATTCACCCCTCCACTTT. V is TRBV6-2 or TRBV6-3 and J is TRBJ1-6, with D possibly being TRBD1 (6 bases). Germline V CDR1 and CDR2: MNHEY, SVGEGT. V dropped 0 bases and J dropped 6 bases, with 6 bases sitting between them. CDR3 length: 14 residues.